The 16 T cell receptor beta chains given below trace back to one sample, sequenced in a study of neurological immune-mediated disorders. TCRdb fed the 5' RACE reads into MiXCR, producing one record per CDR3 protein. The table has about 80,000 distinct CDR3 sequences, about 5% seen once. The material sequenced was PBMCs. The receptors come from a young woman with multiple sclerosis.

Only a few counts were recorded for this clonotype. The chain is built from TRBV15 and TRBJ1-6; D is ambiguous. Trimming removed 6 bases from V and 4 bases from J, with 13 bases in between. This CDR3 has 15 residues. Germline CDR1 is LNHNV and CDR2 is YYDKDF (reference sequence). In DNA form, the CDR3 reads TGTGCCACCAGAGGAACATCTGGGTATAATTCACCCCTCCACTTT. Protein sequence: CATRGTSGYNSPLHF.

This clonotype was recorded at least ten times. CDR3 in amino acids: CASSLAGGRGNEQFF. In DNA form, the CDR3 reads TGTGCCAGCAGCTTAGCAGGGGGCAGGGGCAATGAGCAGTTCTTC. V gene TRBV7-2 combines with J gene TRBJ2-1, with TRBD1 matching 7 bases. The germline V gene has CDR1 SGHTA and CDR2 FQGNSA. The CDR3 consists of 15 residues. J gave up 6 bases and V 0 bases, and 5 bases lay outside the gene matches. The whole variable domain, remainder taken from reference TRBV7-2 and TRBJ2-1, is GAGVSQSPSNKVTEKGKDVELRCDPISGHTALYWYRQSLGQGLEFLIYFQGNSAPDKSGLPSDRFSAERTGGSVSTLTIQRTQQEDSAVYLCASSLAGGRGNEQFFGPGTRLTVL.

This clonotype was seen repeatedly, ten times or more. The chain has TRBV5-1 and TRBJ1-1; TRBD1 agrees at 7 bases. CDR1 and CDR2 from the germline V gene are SGHRS and YFSETQ. V lost 1 base and J lost 4; bases outside the gene matches: 1. This CDR3 has 13 residues. CDR3 sequence (DNA): TGCGCCAGCAGCTTGTGGACAGGCACTGAAGCTTTCTTT. Encoded protein: CASSLWTGTEAFF.

This clonotype was seen ten or more times. In DNA, the CDR3 is TGCAGTGCTAGAGATCCGAGGGGCTCCTACGAGCAGTACTTC. It specifies CSARDPRGSYEQYF. The genes are TRBV20-1 and TRBJ2-7, with D perhaps being TRBD1 or TRBD2 (5 bases each). Per the germline V gene, CDR1 is DFQATT and CDR2 is SNEGSKA (reference sequence). The CDR3 has 14 residues. V lost 0 bases and J 0 bases, leaving 9 bases between the germline ends.

This clonotype has ten or more counts. J is TRBJ2-7 and V is TRBV5-1; 11 bases fit TRBD2. Losses at the gene ends were 4 bases for V and 2 bases for J; bases not matched to a gene: 8. This CDR3 is 16 amino acids long. CDR1 is SGHRS and CDR2 is YFSETQ in the germline V gene. As DNA, the CDR3 is TGCGCCAGCAGCCGCCAGGGACTAGCGGATCCCTACGAGCAGTACTTC. Encoded protein: CASSRQGLADPYEQYF.

Sample share makes this clonotype medium-sized. This rearrangement joins TRBV7-8 to TRBJ2-4; no clear D gene. Per the germline V gene, CDR1 is SGHVS and CDR2 is FQNEAQ. CDR3 length: 13 amino acids. The ends were cut back, 5 bases at V and 8 bases at J, with 13 bases in the middle. The DNA for the CDR3 is TGTGCCAGCAGCCCCCCGCGTGAGGACATTCAGTACTTC. Translated: CASSPPREDIQYF.

The sample holds many counts of this clonotype. The rearrangement links TRBV20-1 to TRBJ1-1; TRBD1 might be the D (6 bases). The ends were cut back, 5 bases at V and 1 base at J, with 14 bases in the middle. This CDR3 is built from 14 residues. The germline V gene has CDR1 DFQATT and CDR2 SNEGSKA (reference sequence). DNA for the CDR3: TGCAGTGCTCGGGACTTACAGGGGAACACTGAAGCTTTCTTT. Translating it yields CSARDLQGNTEAFF.

This clonotype was seen ten or more times. The genes are TRBV10-3 and TRBJ2-1, with 7 bases matching TRBD1. After removal of 6 bases from V and 2 bases from J, the junction contained 7 bases not matched to a gene. Germline CDR1 and CDR2: ENHRY and SYGVKD. The CDR3 sequence is 15 residues long. The CDR3 DNA sequence: TGTGCCATCAGACAGGGGTCTGAGACCTACAATGAGCAGTTCTTC. It specifies CAIRQGSETYNEQFF.

This clonotype was observed at least ten times. This chain joins TRBV19 and TRBJ2-1; 9 nucleotides line up with TRBD2. V trimming: 7 bases; J trimming: 7 bases; junction bases outside the gene matches: 11. This CDR3 spans 15 amino acids. Germline V gives CDR1 LNHDA, CDR2 SQIVND (reference sequence). The chain's CDR3 is CASTIGAGGPNEQFF. In DNA, the CDR3 is TGTGCCAGTACCATTGGTGCGGGAGGGCCTAATGAGCAGTTCTTC.

The sample holds many counts of this clonotype. This chain uses TRBV20-1 with TRBJ2-1; D unresolved. CDR1 is DFQATT and CDR2 is SNEGSKA in the germline V gene (reference sequence). Trimming removed 5 bases at V and 8 bases at J, with 13 bases between. There are 12 residues in the CDR3. The CDR3 nucleotides read TGCAGTGCTGCCCGGAGAGTGGATGAGCAGTTCTTC. Encoded protein: CSAARRVDEQFF.

This clonotype was seen only a few times. The chain joins TRBV10-3 to TRBJ2-6, with D tentatively TRBD2 (6 bases). Trimming took 7 bases from V and 0 from J, leaving 16 bases between them. The CDR3 loop spans 17 amino acids. The germline V gene encodes CDR1 ENHRY and CDR2 SYGVKD. The CDR3 sequence: CAITPGRGRSGANVLTF. The DNA of the CDR3 is TGTGCCATCACCCCGGGGCGGGGTCGCTCTGGGGCCAACGTCCTGACTTTC.

This clonotype appeared many times. CDR3 bases: TGTGCCAGCAGGGGCCAGGGACTAGCGGGAGGACGTGAGACCTACGAGCAGTACTTC. Translating gives CASRGQGLAGGRETYEQYF. This chain uses TRBV12-3 or TRBV12-4 with TRBJ2-7; 15 nucleotides match TRBD2. The CDR3 loop spans 19 amino acids. The ends lost 6 bases at V and 2 bases at J; junction bases unmatched: 14.

There are many counts of this clonotype. The rearrangement links TRBV7-8 to TRBJ2-7, with D hard to call. The V end was cut by 4 bases, the J end by 7 bases, with 14 bases between. The CDR3 is made up of 13 amino acids. CDR1 and CDR2 (germline): SGHVS, FQNEAQ. The CDR3 here is CASSSPYETEQYF. The DNA for the CDR3 is TGTGCCAGCAGCTCCCCTTACGAGACTGAGCAGTACTTC. The full variable domain, with the rest looked up from reference TRBV7-8 and TRBJ2-7, is GAGVSQSPRYKVAKRGQDVALRCDPISGHVSLFWYQQALGQGPEFLTYFQNEAQLDKSGLPSDRFFAERPEGSVSTLKIQRTQQEDSAVYLCASSSPYETEQYFGPGTRLTVT.

This clonotype was detected only a few times. V gene TRBV5-1 combines with J gene TRBJ2-7; 11 bases map to TRBD2. From germline, CDR1 is SGHRS and CDR2 YFSETQ. The CDR3 sequence is 17 residues long. After removal of 1 base from V and 0 bases from J, the junction contained 6 bases not matched to a gene. For the CDR3, the DNA is TGCGCCAGCAGCTTGCTTGGACTAGCGGGTTCCTCCTACGAGCAGTACTTC. It translates to CASSLLGLAGSSYEQYF. The entire variable domain, with the rest obtained from reference TRBV5-1 and TRBJ2-7, is as follows: KAGVTQTPRYLIKTRGQQVTLSCSPISGHRSVSWYQQTPGQGLQFLFEYFSETQRNKGNFPGRFSGRQFSNSRSEMNVSTLELGDSALYLCASSLLGLAGSSYEQYFGPGTRLTVT.

This clonotype appeared many times. The V and J genes are TRBV12-3 or TRBV12-4 and TRBJ2-7; a weak D match, TRBD2 (5 bases). This CDR3 comprises 15 residues. V lost 4 bases to trimming and J lost 6 bases, with 19 bases between them. The CDR3 DNA follows: TGTGCCAGCAGTTCCCAAGCGGCCGGTTTGGGCGAGCAGTACTTC. The encoded protein is CASSSQAAGLGEQYF.

This clonotype was observed at least ten times. V and J are TRBV18 and TRBJ2-1; the match to TRBD1 covers 8 bases. The CDR3 has 13 residues. Germline loops: CDR1 KGHSH, CDR2 LQKENI. Trimming removed 4 bases from V and 5 bases from J; junction bases left unmatched: 1. In DNA, the CDR3 is TGTGCCAGCTCACAGGGACAGGACAATGAGCAGTTCTTC. This codes for CASSQGQDNEQFF.